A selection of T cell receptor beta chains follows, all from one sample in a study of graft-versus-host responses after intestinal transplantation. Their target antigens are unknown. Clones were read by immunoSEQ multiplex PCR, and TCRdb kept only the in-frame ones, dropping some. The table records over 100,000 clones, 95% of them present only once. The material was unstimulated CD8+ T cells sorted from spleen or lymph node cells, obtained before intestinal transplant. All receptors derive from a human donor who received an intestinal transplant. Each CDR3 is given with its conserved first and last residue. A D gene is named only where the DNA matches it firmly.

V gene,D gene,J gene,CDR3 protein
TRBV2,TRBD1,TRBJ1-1,CASRRDRGRDTEAFF
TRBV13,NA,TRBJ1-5,CASSLGRGSNQPQHF
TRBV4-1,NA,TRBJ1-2,CASSRPGTSTEGYTF
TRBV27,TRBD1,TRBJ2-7,CARGTGSSYEQYF
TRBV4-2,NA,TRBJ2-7,CASSQGLVYEQYF
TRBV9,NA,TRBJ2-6,CASSVVPPGLVTSGANVLTF
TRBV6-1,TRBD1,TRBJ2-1,CASSEALDRGWDNEQFF
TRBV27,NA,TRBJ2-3,CASSWGARADTQYF
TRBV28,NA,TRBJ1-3,CASSPRLHNSGNTIYF
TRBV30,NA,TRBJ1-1,CAWSVRWGGETEAFF
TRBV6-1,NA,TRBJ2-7,CASSEPLARGYEQYF
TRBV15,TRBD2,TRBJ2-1,CATGLAGVNEQFF
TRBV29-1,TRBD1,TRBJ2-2,CSVVRDSGPGELFF
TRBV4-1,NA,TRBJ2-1,CASSPQGTPSSAYNEQFF
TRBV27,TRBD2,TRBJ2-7,CASSPRGGRILYEQYF
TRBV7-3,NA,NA,CASSLTPGTYEQYF
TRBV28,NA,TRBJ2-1,CASSLGVEQFF
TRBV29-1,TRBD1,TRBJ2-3,CSVEDLGDRDPTDTQYF
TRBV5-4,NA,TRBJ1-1,CASSRTSVNTEAFF
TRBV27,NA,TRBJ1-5,CASSYSGGNQPQHF
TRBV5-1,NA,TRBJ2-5,CASSLNGGAETQYF
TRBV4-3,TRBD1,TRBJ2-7,CASSPGNRGVYEQYF
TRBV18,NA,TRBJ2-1,CASSLSRTTSYNEQFF
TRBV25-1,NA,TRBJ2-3,CASSGNTQYF
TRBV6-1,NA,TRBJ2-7,CASSETSYEQYF
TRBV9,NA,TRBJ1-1,CATMGGLGDTEAFF
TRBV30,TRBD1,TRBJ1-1,CACIQGGEAFF
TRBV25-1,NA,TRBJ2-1,CASRFDWNEQFF
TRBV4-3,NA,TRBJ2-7,CASSQEGVSTYEQYF
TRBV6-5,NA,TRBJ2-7,CASSSRYYEQYF
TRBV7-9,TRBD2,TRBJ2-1,CASSSRTSRDNEQFF
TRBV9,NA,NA,CASSVGSGPYEQYF
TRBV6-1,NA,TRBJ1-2,CASSEITGGGYGYTF
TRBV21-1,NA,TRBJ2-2,CASSKDAGGPGELFF
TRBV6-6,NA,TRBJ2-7,CASSYSYPDYEQYF
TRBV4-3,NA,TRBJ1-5,CASSQDRRANQPQHF
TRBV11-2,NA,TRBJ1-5,CASSLEESSNQPQHF
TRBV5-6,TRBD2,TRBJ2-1,CASCRSGTSGRSSYNEQFF
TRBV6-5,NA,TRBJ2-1,CASSYSKAYNEQFF
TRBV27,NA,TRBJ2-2,CASSFPYTGELFF
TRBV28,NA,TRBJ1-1,CASSLLGAGEAFF
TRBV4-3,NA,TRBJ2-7,CASSQGVNRDEQYF
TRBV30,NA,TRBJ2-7,CAWSLAADHPSYEQYF
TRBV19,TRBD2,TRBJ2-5,CASSLTDRGGTSGPQETQYF
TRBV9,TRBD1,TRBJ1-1,CASSVTGQTKMNTEAFF
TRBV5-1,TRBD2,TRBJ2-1,CASSLVAGHANEQFF
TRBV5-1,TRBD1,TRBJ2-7,CASSWGTGGSYEQYF
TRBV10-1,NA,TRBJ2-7,CASSEDGEQYF
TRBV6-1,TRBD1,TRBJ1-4,CATEDRGTENEKLFF
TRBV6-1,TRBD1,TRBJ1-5,CASSENRGTGNQPQHF
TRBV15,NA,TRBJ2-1,CATSSPDQAHEQFF
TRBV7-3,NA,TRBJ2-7,CASSLEAASYEQYF
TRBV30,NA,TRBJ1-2,CAWSDRRGGIANYGYTF
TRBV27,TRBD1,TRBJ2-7,CASSFAGTGAYEQYF
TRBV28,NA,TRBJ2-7,CASSFPAGTYEQYF